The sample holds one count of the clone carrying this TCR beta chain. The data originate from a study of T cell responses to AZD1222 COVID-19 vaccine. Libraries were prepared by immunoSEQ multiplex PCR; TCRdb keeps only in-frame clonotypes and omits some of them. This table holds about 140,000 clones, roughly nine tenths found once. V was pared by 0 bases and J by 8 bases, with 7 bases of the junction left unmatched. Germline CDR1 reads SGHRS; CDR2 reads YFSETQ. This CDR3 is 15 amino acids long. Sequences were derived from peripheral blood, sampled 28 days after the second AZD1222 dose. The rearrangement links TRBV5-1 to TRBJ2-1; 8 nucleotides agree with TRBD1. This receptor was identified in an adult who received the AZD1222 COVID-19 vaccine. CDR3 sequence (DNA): TGCGCCAGCAGCTTGGCCGGGACAGGTTTGGATGAGCAGTTCTTC. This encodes CASSLAGTGLDEQFF.